The 19 T cell receptor beta chains below come from one sample, sequenced in a study of blood T cell repertoires in COVID-19. Libraries were prepared by immunoSEQ multiplex PCR; TCRdb keeps only in-frame clonotypes and omits some of them. The top ten hold around 3.8% of the sample, which has about 220,000 clones, about nine tenths seen once. Sequencing was carried out using PBMCs or T cells enriched from blood (not recorded which). These TCRs come from a woman aged 40 to 50 with acute COVID-19.

This chain connects TRBV3-1 (or the pseudogene TRBV3-2) to TRBJ2-2, with a weak D call TRBD2 (5 bases). The CDR3 is 15 amino acids. Between the trimmed V and J ends, which lost 3 bases and 7 bases, there was a span of 15 bases. From germline, CDR1 is LGHDT and CDR2 YNNKEL (reference sequence). Written as DNA, the CDR3 is TGTGCCAGCAGCCACCACACAGATCGGGGCGGGGAGCTGTTTTTT. Translating it yields CASSHHTDRGGELFF.

The chain couples TRBV29-1 to TRBJ1-1, with D unclear. Germline assignment: CDR1 SQVTM and CDR2 ANQGSEA. This CDR3 spans 11 amino acids. V was shortened by 5 bases and J by 2 bases, with 6 bases between the two germline ends. This chain's CDR3 is CSVRLNTEAFF. The CDR3 nucleotides read TGCAGCGTTCGTCTTAACACTGAAGCTTTCTTT.

The rearrangement links TRBV14 to TRBJ1-3, with no clear D. Germline CDR1 is SGHDN and CDR2 is FVKESK. This CDR3 has 13 amino acids. The V and J ends lost 1 base and 5 bases respectively, with 6 bases between them. The CDR3 loop is CASSQVQRNTIYF. CDR3 in DNA: TGTGCCAGCAGCCAAGTTCAAAGAAACACCATATATTTT.

This chain connects TRBV1 to TRBJ1-2; the DNA was not used to check the table's D call, TRBD1. TRBV1 has pseudogene status. The CDR3 is made up of 15 amino acids. DNA of the CDR3: TGCACCAGCAGCCCCTCCGGACAGGGGTCGGGAGGCTACACCTTC. It yields the protein CTSSPSGQGSGGYTF.

The rearrangement uses TRBV12-3 or TRBV12-4 and TRBJ2-3, with D possibly TRBD2 on 5 matching bases. Trimming shortened V by 6 bases and J by 4 bases, and 8 bases separated the two germline ends. The CDR3 sequence is 12 residues long. The CDR3 region has the DNA TGTGCCAGCAGCTCGGACTCAGATACGCAGTATTTT. Its protein product is CASSSDSDTQYF.

The chain uses TRBV7-2 and TRBJ1-5; 9 positions match TRBD1. The CDR3 is 15 amino acids. Germline CDR1 is SGHTA and CDR2 is FQGNSA. The V segment lost 4 bases and the J segment 1 base; nucleotides outside the gene matches: 2. The CDR3 DNA reads as TGTGCCAGCAGCTCCGGACAGGGGAGCAATCAGCCCCAGCATTTT. Its translation: CASSSGQGSNQPQHF.

The chain uses TRBV15 and TRBJ1-1; 7 bases are a match to TRBD1. Germline CDR1 is LNHNV and CDR2 is YYDKDF (reference sequence). Trimming at V came to 1 base and at J to 6 bases, leaving 5 bases not matched to a gene. The CDR3 is 14 residues long. CDR3 sequence reads: CATSRAGTDSEAFF. The CDR3 nucleotides are TGTGCCACCAGCAGAGCCGGGACAGACTCTGAAGCTTTCTTT.

The V call is TRBV28, the J call TRBJ1-1, with TRBD1 as a possible D gene (5 bases). Trimming shortened V by 7 bases and J by 1 base, and 10 bases separated the two germline ends. The CDR3 extends over 13 amino acids. Germline-derived CDR1 and CDR2 are MDHEN and SYDVKM. The CDR3 bases are TGTGCCAGCACCCCGGGGGGGAACACTGAAGCTTTCTTT. This sequence encodes CASTPGGNTEAFF. Based on the CDR3 plus reference TRBV28 and TRBJ1-1, the full variable domain is DVKVTQSSRYLVKRTGEKVFLECVQDMDHENMFWYRQDPGLGLRLIYFSYDVKMKEKGDIPEGYSVSREKKERFSLILESASTNQTSMYLCASTPGGNTEAFFGQGTRLTVV.

This clone showed up just once. The V gene is TRBV5-6, the J gene TRBJ2-5; possible D gene TRBD1, 5 bases. Looked up from germline, CDR1 is SGHDT and CDR2 is YYEEEE. The CDR3 is 15 residues long. V shed 2 bases and J shed 2 bases, with 13 bases lying between them. CDR3 protein: CASSLRLQGQETQYF. The CDR3 bases are TGTGCCAGCAGCTTACGTCTGCAGGGTCAAGAGACCCAGTACTTC.

CDR3 DNA sequence: TGTGCCAGCAGCCCCCTGGGACAGGGTCGCCAAAAGGCACCCCTCCACTTT. Its translation is CASSPLGQGRQKAPLHF. This rearrangement joins TRBV7-9 to TRBJ1-6; TRBD1 matches at 9 bases. The CDR3 sequence is 17 residues long. Germline assignment: CDR1 SEHNR and CDR2 FQNEAQ (reference sequence). The V and J ends lost 5 bases and 11 bases, in that order; junction bases with no gene match: 16. Full variable domain (rest looked up from reference TRBV7-9 and TRBJ1-6): DTGVSQNPRHKITKRGQNVTFRCDPISEHNRLYWYRQTLGQGPEFLTYFQNEAQLEKSRLLSDRFSAERPKGSFSTLEIQRTEQGDSAMYLCASSPLGQGRQKAPLHFGNGTRLTVT.

CDR3 sequence reads: CATQGFDEAFF. The DNA of the CDR3 is TGTGCCACTCAGGGGTTTGATGAAGCTTTCTTT. The genes are TRBV12-3 or TRBV12-4 and TRBJ1-1; possibly TRBD1 for D (6 bases). The CDR3 consists of 11 residues. V lost 10 bases to trimming and J lost 7 bases, with 13 bases between them.

The rearrangement uses TRBV5-4 and TRBJ1-1; no clear D. The germline V and J ends were trimmed by 2 bases and 5 bases, with 10 bases remaining between them. Germline CDR1 reads SGHNT; CDR2 reads YYREEE (reference sequence). This CDR3 has 13 residues. The CDR3 here is CASSLSGVTEAFF. The CDR3 DNA is TGTGCCAGCAGCTTATCCGGGGTAACTGAAGCTTTCTTT.

In its sample, this clone was seen a few times. The chain is built from TRBV5-1 and TRBJ1-1; a weak D match, TRBD1 (6 bases). Germline CDR1 and CDR2: SGHRS and YFSETQ. V lost 3 bases to trimming and J lost 6 bases, with 12 bases between them. The CDR3 has 13 amino acids. CDR3 residues: CASSSAGAPEAFF. DNA of the CDR3: TGCGCCAGCAGCTCTGCAGGGGCCCCTGAAGCTTTCTTT. Looking up the rest from reference TRBV5-1 and TRBJ1-1 gives the full variable domain: KAGVTQTPRYLIKTRGQQVTLSCSPISGHRSVSWYQQTPGQGLQFLFEYFSETQRNKGNFPGRFSGRQFSNSRSEMNVSTLELGDSALYLCASSSAGAPEAFFGQGTRLTVV.

The CDR3 nucleotides read TGCGCCAGCAGCCAAGATTTTTGGGACAGCAACACTGAAGCTTTCTTT. Amino acid sequence: CASSQDFWDSNTEAFF. The rearrangement links TRBV4-1 to TRBJ1-1; 7 bases line up with TRBD1. Germline trimming cut 0 bases from V and 2 bases from J; bases unmatched to any gene: 6. Looked up from germline, CDR1 is MGHRA and CDR2 is YSYEKL. The CDR3 length is 16 residues.

The rearrangement uses TRBV7-9 and TRBJ1-1; TRBD1 agrees at 8 bases. The CDR3 totals 15 residues. CDR1 and CDR2 from the germline V gene are SEHNR and FQNEAQ (reference sequence). V lost 6 bases to trimming and J lost 0 bases; unmatched junction nucleotides: 6. CDR3: CASRERTGMNTEAFF. CDR3 bases: TGTGCCAGCAGAGAGAGGACAGGGATGAACACTGAAGCTTTCTTT.

The chain couples TRBV5-1 to TRBJ2-1, with 9 bases aligning to TRBD2. Germline loops: CDR1 SGHRS, CDR2 YFSETQ. J was trimmed by 0 bases and V by 4 bases; bases with no gene match: 5. The CDR3 is 16 amino acids. The CDR3 nucleotides are TGCGCCAGCAGCATCCTGACTAGCGGCTCCTACAATGAGCAGTTCTTC. This gives the protein CASSILTSGSYNEQFF.

The chain recombines TRBV4-3 with TRBJ1-1, with a possible D match to TRBD1 (5 bases). The V and J ends lost 5 bases and 5 bases respectively, with 15 bases between them. Looked up from germline, CDR1 is LGHNA and CDR2 is YSLEER. The CDR3 has 14 amino acids. The CDR3 region is CASSWTMGGTEAFF. The DNA for the CDR3 is TGCGCCAGCAGCTGGACAATGGGGGGAACTGAAGCTTTCTTT.

Only a few counts were recorded for this clone. The genes are TRBV7-2 and TRBJ1-1, with D possibly matching TRBD1 (6 bases). The CDR3 contains 16 residues. V was trimmed by 3 bases and J by 2 bases, leaving 16 bases between them. Germline V gives CDR1 SGHTA, CDR2 FQGNSA. DNA of the CDR3: TGTGCCAGCAGCTTTGGTACAGGGCGACTAAACACTGAAGCTTTCTTT. Encoded protein: CASSFGTGRLNTEAFF.

In this sample, this clone turned up a few times. The V gene is TRBV18, the J gene TRBJ1-1, with no clear D. CDR3 size: 15 residues. V gave up 4 bases and J gave up 5 bases, with 17 bases separating them. Germline CDR1 and CDR2: KGHSH and LQKENI. The CDR3 sequence is CASSRYGRGRTEAFF. In DNA, the CDR3 is TGTGCCAGCTCACGGTATGGACGGGGAAGGACTGAAGCTTTCTTT.